This paragraph reports one T cell receptor beta chain. This specimen comes from a study of blood T cell repertoires in COVID-19. Germline CDR1 and CDR2: LGHNA and YNFKEQ. This CDR3 region has 14 residues. Trimming removed 1 base from V and 1 base from J, with 7 bases in between. Sequencing used immunoSEQ multiplex PCR; TCRdb keeps in-frame clones, though not all of them. This table has 250,000 or so clones, more than 65% appearing once. This TCR was recovered from a man aged 45-65 years who had recovered from COVID-19. Sequencing was carried out using PBMCs or T cells enriched from blood (not recorded which). V gene TRBV4-2 combines with J gene TRBJ1-2; D gene uncertain. The CDR3 sequence: CASSQGPLNYGYTF. CDR3 DNA sequence: TGTGCCAGCAGCCAAGGTCCACTTAACTATGGCTACACCTTC.